These 25 T cell receptor beta chains originate from one sample sequenced in a study of blood T cell repertoires in COVID-19. Measured with immunoSEQ multiplex PCR; TCRdb has only the in-frame clones, and not every one. The sample shows tens of thousands of clones, about 89% of them seen only once. Input material: peripheral blood. Source of these receptors: a man aged 60-69 years with acute or convalescent COVID-19.

This chain links TRBV9 with TRBJ2-1; a weak D match, TRBD1 (6 bases). V lost 0 bases, J lost 2 bases, and 9 bases lay in between. The CDR3 loop spans 15 amino acids. From germline, CDR1 is SGDLS and CDR2 YYNGEE. CDR3: CASSVDREPYNEQFF. CDR3 DNA: TGTGCCAGCAGCGTAGACAGGGAGCCCTACAATGAGCAGTTCTTC.

The V gene is TRBV2, the J gene TRBJ1-3; TRBD1 is a possible D gene (6 bases). CDR3 length: 11 amino acids. V was pared by 6 bases and J by 13 bases, with 13 bases between. The V gene's germline CDR1 is SNHLY and CDR2 FYNNEI. DNA of the CDR3: TGTGCCAGCAGCGAGGACAGTTCTATATATTTT. Amino acids: CASSEDSSIYF.

This clone occurred a few times. This chain connects TRBV5-1 to TRBJ1-6, with 12 bases lining up with TRBD1. The CDR3 runs 15 residues. V lost 4 bases, J lost 11 bases, and 7 bases stayed unmatched. The germline V gene has CDR1 SGHRS and CDR2 YFSETQ. The CDR3 DNA reads TGCGCCAGCAGCCCCGGCGGGACAGGGGGCACACCCCTCCACTTT. Amino acids: CASSPGGTGGTPLHF.

There are a few counts of this clone. The chain recombines TRBV10-3 with TRBJ1-1; no firm D call. Trimming cost V 6 bases and J 1 base, with 9 bases left between them. This CDR3 comprises 13 residues. Per germline, CDR1 ENHRY and CDR2 SYGVKD. The DNA for the CDR3 is TGTGCCATCAGGCTGGGAGGGAACACTGAAGCTTTCTTT. It specifies CAIRLGGNTEAFF.

The table lists this clone with a count of one. The rearrangement links TRBV6-5 to TRBJ1-2; TRBD1 aligns across 7 bases. The CDR3 is 14 residues long. Germline values: CDR1 MNHEY, CDR2 SVGAGI. With 6 bases clipped from V and 3 bases from J, the junction kept 7 bases outside the gene matches. CDR3 loop: CASRTDRVDYGYTF. CDR3 DNA: TGTGCCAGCAGGACTGACAGGGTCGACTATGGCTACACCTTC.

The chain links TRBV6-5 to TRBJ2-7; 7 bases are a match to TRBD2. CDR3 size: 14 residues. After removal of 5 bases from V and 2 bases from J, the junction contained 6 bases not matched to a gene. The V gene's germline CDR1 is MNHEY and CDR2 SVGAGI. CDR3 in amino acids: CASSRGDGTYEQYF. CDR3 DNA sequence: TGTGCCAGCAGTCGGGGGGACGGAACCTACGAGCAGTACTTC.

This clone occurred once. The V gene is TRBV7-2, the J gene TRBJ2-3, with D unclear. Germline loops: CDR1 SGHTA, CDR2 FQGNSA. The V end lost 0 bases, the J end lost 3 bases, and 4 bases lay between the germline ends. The CDR3 runs 13 residues. The CDR3 is CASSLARTDTQYF. CDR3 DNA: TGTGCCAGCAGCTTAGCGCGGACAGATACGCAGTATTTT. Combining the CDR3 with reference TRBV7-2 and TRBJ2-3 gives the whole variable domain GAGVSQSPSNKVTEKGKDVELRCDPISGHTALYWYRQSLGQGLEFLIYFQGNSAPDKSGLPSDRFSAERTGGSVSTLTIQRTQQEDSAVYLCASSLARTDTQYFGPGTRLTVL.

The chain employs TRBV27 and TRBJ2-1; 7 bases line up with TRBD2. This CDR3 comprises 15 residues. Germline lookup yields CDR1 MNHEY and CDR2 SMNVEV (reference sequence). Germline trimming cut 2 bases from V and 8 bases from J; bases unmatched to any gene: 9. CDR3 nucleotides: TGTGCCAGCAGTTTAATTGGGACTATGATGGATGAGCAGTTCTTC. Translating it yields CASSLIGTMMDEQFF.

V is TRBV9 and J is TRBJ2-6; the match to TRBD1 covers 8 bases. Germline trimming cut 2 bases from V and 4 bases from J; bases unmatched to any gene: 14. The CDR3 runs to 19 residues. Germline V gene data show CDR1 as SGDLS and CDR2 as YYNGEE. The CDR3, as DNA: TGTGCCAGCAGCGTTGGACAGGGCCTCCTTGGTTCCGGGGCCAACGTCCTGACTTTC. This sequence encodes CASSVGQGLLGSGANVLTF.

This chain uses TRBV6-5 with TRBJ1-5, with no clear D. CDR3 length: 13 residues. Germline loops: CDR1 MNHEY, CDR2 SVGAGI. Trimming removed 7 bases from V and 1 base from J, with 8 bases in between. CDR3 loop: CASKRESNQPQHF. The CDR3 DNA sequence: TGTGCCAGCAAAAGGGAGAGCAATCAGCCCCAGCATTTT.

The V gene is TRBV5-1, the J gene TRBJ2-2; 7 bases line up with TRBD2. The CDR3 is 18 residues long. V shed 4 bases and J 5 bases; nucleotides not matched to a gene: 17. CDR1 is SGHRS and CDR2 is YFSETQ in the germline V gene. The DNA for the CDR3 is TGCGCCAGCAGCGACGAAACGTACGGCGGGGGTACGACCGGGGAGCTGTTTTTT. The encoded protein is CASSDETYGGGTTGELFF. The full variable domain, completed using reference TRBV5-1 and TRBJ2-2, is KAGVTQTPRYLIKTRGQQVTLSCSPISGHRSVSWYQQTPGQGLQFLFEYFSETQRNKGNFPGRFSGRQFSNSRSEMNVSTLELGDSALYLCASSDETYGGGTTGELFFGEGSRLTVL.

This clone came up once. V gene TRBV7-3 combines with J gene TRBJ2-1; 8 bases agree with TRBD2. The V and J ends lost 5 bases and 7 bases, in that order; junction bases with no gene match: 13. The germline V gene has CDR1 SGHTA and CDR2 FQGTGA. This CDR3 is 16 amino acids long. The CDR3 region has the DNA TGTGCCAGCAGCCTAAAAAGCGGGGGACCTCGGAATGAGCAGTTCTTC. As protein: CASSLKSGGPRNEQFF. Full variable domain (outside the CDR3, taken from reference TRBV7-3 and TRBJ2-1): GAGVSQTPSNKVTEKGKYVELRCDPISGHTALYWYRQSLGQGPEFLIYFQGTGAADDSGLPNDRFFAVRPEGSVSTLKIQRTERGDSAVYLCASSLKSGGPRNEQFFGPGTRLTVL.

CDR3 region: CASSLVVGGQRETQYF. Written as DNA, the CDR3 is TGTGCCAGCAGCTTAGTCGTGGGGGGGCAAAGAGAGACCCAGTACTTC. The chain joins TRBV7-2 to TRBJ2-5, with D perhaps matching TRBD2 (7 bases). V was trimmed by 1 base and J by 4 bases, leaving 16 bases between them. Looked up from germline, CDR1 is SGHTA and CDR2 is FQGNSA. This CDR3 spans 16 amino acids.

This CDR3 reads CASSLAQRGETQYF. The CDR3, as DNA: TGTGCCAGCAGCTTGGCCCAGCGGGGAGAGACCCAGTACTTC. The chain is built from TRBV5-6 and TRBJ2-5, with 7 bases that match TRBD2. CDR1 and CDR2 (germline): SGHDT, YYEEEE. V shed 0 bases and J 4 bases; nucleotides not matched to a gene: 3. The CDR3 runs 14 residues.

The J gene is TRBJ2-7, the V gene TRBV19; D gene uncertain. Germline V gene data show CDR1 as LNHDA and CDR2 as SQIVND (reference sequence). The CDR3 runs 14 residues. Trimming left V 5 bases short and J 0 bases short, with 11 bases between. CDR3 sequence (DNA): TGTGCCAGTAGTTCAGGCTTGGCCTCCTACGAGCAGTACTTC. The encoded protein is CASSSGLASYEQYF.

This clone appeared a few times. This chain joins TRBV5-1 and TRBJ1-1; D remains unclear. The CDR3 spans 13 residues. V was trimmed by 0 bases and J by 3 bases, leaving 6 bases between them. Germline V lookup: CDR1 SGHRS, CDR2 YFSETQ. CDR3 amino acids: CASSLAPDTEAFF. In DNA form, the CDR3 reads TGCGCCAGCAGCTTGGCCCCGGACACTGAAGCTTTCTTT.

The chain is built from TRBV7-2 and TRBJ2-7; 11 bases are a match to TRBD2. Germline V gene sequence: CDR1 SGHTA, CDR2 FQGNSA. CDR3 length: 15 residues. V shed 0 bases and J 4 bases; nucleotides not matched to a gene: 2. CDR3 nucleotide sequence: TGTGCCAGCAGCTTAGCTAGCGGGGGGGCTTACGAGCAGTACTTC. Its translation: CASSLASGGAYEQYF.

The chain uses TRBV5-6 and TRBJ1-2, with 10 positions matching TRBD1. Germline V CDR1 and CDR2: SGHDT, YYEEEE. CDR3 size: 15 residues. V dropped 4 bases and J dropped 3; count of bases not matched to a gene: 6. The DNA for the CDR3 is TGTGCCAGCAGCCCGTCGGGGACAGGGGACTATGGCTACACCTTC. Its protein is CASSPSGTGDYGYTF.

The chain uses TRBV19 and TRBJ1-1; D is unresolved. V lost 2 bases, J lost 5 bases, and 12 bases lay in between. Looked up from germline, CDR1 is LNHDA and CDR2 is SQIVND (reference sequence). This CDR3 is 14 amino acids long. Here the CDR3 DNA reads TGTGCCAGTAGTATAAATGAGGGAGGAACTGAAGCTTTCTTT. It translates to CASSINEGGTEAFF.

The CDR3 bases are TGCGCCAGCAGCCAAGTATCAGGGAAGCATGGCTACACCTTC. Translated, it gives CASSQVSGKHGYTF. The rearrangement joins TRBV4-3 to TRBJ1-2, with D perhaps matching TRBD1 (5 bases). With 1 base removed from V and 6 bases from J, the gap between germline ends came to 12 bases. The CDR3 is made up of 14 amino acids. Looked up from germline, CDR1 is LGHNA and CDR2 is YSLEER.

The chain has TRBV9 and TRBJ1-1; D is undetermined. V was clipped by 0 bases and J by 4 bases, with 10 bases between them. The CDR3 covers 14 residues. The germline gives CDR1 SGDLS, CDR2 YYNGEE. CDR3 residues: CASSVDSRFTEAFF. The CDR3 DNA is TGTGCCAGCAGCGTAGACAGTAGGTTCACTGAAGCTTTCTTT.

The genes are TRBV5-4 and TRBJ1-1; TRBD1 might be the D (5 bases). The CDR3 covers 12 residues. Per germline, CDR1 SGHNT and CDR2 YYREEE (reference sequence). V was clipped by 4 bases and J by 1 base, with 5 bases between them. CDR3 amino acids: CASSTGNTEAFF. The CDR3, as DNA: TGTGCCAGCAGCACAGGGAACACTGAAGCTTTCTTT.

The rearrangement uses TRBV6-5 and TRBJ1-4; 10 bases match TRBD1. This CDR3 is built from 14 residues. Unmatched junction bases numbered 6, after V lost 6 bases and J lost 8 bases. Germline CDR1 is MNHEY and CDR2 is SVGAGI. CDR3 in amino acids: CASRTGGVGEKLFF. As DNA, the CDR3 is TGTGCCAGCAGGACAGGGGGCGTTGGGGAAAAACTGTTTTTT.

The V call is TRBV30, the J call TRBJ2-1; TRBD2 matches at 7 bases. This CDR3 spans 14 amino acids. Looked up from germline, CDR1 is GTSNPN and CDR2 is SVGIG (reference sequence). V was pared by 8 bases and J by 3 bases, with 10 bases of the junction left unmatched. The CDR3, as DNA: TGTGCCCTGAGCGGGGCAGTCAGCTACAATGAGCAGTTCTTC. Protein sequence: CALSGAVSYNEQFF. Full variable domain (outside the CDR3, taken from reference TRBV30 and TRBJ2-1): SQTIHQWPATLVQPVGSPLSLECTVEGTSNPNLYWYRQAAGRGLQLLFYSVGIGQISSEVPQNLSASRPQDRQFILSSKKLLLSDSGFYLCALSGAVSYNEQFFGPGTRLTVL.

This clone has just one count. The same CDR3 also results from other DNA sequences found in this sample. J is TRBJ1-1 and V is TRBV6-5; the D is unclear. CDR1 and CDR2 from the germline V gene are MNHEY and SVGAGI. Trimming pared 0 bases from V and 0 bases from J, leaving 5 bases between. This CDR3 has 14 amino acids. CDR3 loop: CASSYSELNTEAFF. As DNA, the CDR3 is TGTGCCAGCAGTTACTCGGAGTTGAACACTGAAGCTTTCTTT.